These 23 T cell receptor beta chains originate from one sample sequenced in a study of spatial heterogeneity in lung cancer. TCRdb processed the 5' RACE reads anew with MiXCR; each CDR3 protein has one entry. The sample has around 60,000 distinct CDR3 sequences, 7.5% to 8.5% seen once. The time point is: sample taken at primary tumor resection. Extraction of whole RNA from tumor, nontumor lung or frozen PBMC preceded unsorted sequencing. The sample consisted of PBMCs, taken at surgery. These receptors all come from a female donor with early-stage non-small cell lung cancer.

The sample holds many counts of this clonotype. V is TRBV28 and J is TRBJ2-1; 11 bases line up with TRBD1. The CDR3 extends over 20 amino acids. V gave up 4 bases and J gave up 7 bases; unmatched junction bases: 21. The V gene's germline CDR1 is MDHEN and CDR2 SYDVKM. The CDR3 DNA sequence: TGTGCCAGCAGTTCGCTACCGGGACAGGGGGTATCTCGAGATGTAAATGAGCAGTTCTTC. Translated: CASSSLPGQGVSRDVNEQFF.

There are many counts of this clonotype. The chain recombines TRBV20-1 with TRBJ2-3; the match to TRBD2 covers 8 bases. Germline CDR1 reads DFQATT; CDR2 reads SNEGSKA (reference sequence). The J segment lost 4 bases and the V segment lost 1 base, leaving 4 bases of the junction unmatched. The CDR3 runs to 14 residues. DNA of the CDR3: TGCAGTGCTAGAGTAGCGGGGTATGCAGATACGCAGTATTTT. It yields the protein CSARVAGYADTQYF.

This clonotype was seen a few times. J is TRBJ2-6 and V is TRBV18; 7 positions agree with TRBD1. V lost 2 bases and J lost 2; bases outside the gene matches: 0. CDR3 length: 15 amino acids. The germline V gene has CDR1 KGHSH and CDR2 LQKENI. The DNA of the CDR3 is TGTGCCAGCTCACCAACAGGGGCTGGGGCCAACGTCCTGACTTTC. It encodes CASSPTGAGANVLTF.

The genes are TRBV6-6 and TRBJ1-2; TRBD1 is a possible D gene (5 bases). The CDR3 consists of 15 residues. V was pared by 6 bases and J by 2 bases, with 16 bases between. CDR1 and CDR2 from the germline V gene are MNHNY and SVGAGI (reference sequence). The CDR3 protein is CASRFGGTANYGYTF. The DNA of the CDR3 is TGTGCCAGCAGGTTCGGCGGGACGGCAAACTATGGCTACACCTTC.

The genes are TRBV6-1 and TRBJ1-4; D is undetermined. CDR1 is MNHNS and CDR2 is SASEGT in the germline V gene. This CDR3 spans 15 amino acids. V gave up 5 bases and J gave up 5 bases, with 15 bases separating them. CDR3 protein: CASSSRGQRNEKLFF. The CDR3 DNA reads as TGTGCCAGCAGTTCGCGGGGTCAGAGGAATGAAAAACTGTTTTTT.

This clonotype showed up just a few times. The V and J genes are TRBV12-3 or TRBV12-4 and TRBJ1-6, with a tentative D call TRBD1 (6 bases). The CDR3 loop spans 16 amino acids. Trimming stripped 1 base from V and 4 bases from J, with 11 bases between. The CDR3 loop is CASSLVGGGYNSPLHF. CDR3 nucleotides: TGTGCCAGCAGTTTAGTAGGGGGAGGATATAATTCACCCCTCCACTTT.

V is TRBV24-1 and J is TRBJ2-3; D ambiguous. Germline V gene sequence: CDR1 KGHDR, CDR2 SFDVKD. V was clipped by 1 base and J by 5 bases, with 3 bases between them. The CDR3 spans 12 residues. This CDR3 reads CATSDFGDTQYF. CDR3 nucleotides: TGTGCCACCAGTGATTTTGGAGATACGCAGTATTTT.

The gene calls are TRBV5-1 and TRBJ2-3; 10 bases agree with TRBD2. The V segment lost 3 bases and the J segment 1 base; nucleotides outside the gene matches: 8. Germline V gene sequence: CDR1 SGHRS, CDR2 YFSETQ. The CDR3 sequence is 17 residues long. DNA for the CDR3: TGCGCCAGCAGCTACTCGACTGGGACTAGCGGCACAGATACGCAGTATTTT. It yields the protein CASSYSTGTSGTDTQYF.

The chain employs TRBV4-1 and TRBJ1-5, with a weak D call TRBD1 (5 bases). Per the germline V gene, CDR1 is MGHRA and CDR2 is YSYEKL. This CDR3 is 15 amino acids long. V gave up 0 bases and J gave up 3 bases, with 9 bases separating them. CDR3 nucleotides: TGCGCCAGCAGCCAAGACGCAGGGCACAATCAGCCCCAGCATTTT. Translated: CASSQDAGHNQPQHF.

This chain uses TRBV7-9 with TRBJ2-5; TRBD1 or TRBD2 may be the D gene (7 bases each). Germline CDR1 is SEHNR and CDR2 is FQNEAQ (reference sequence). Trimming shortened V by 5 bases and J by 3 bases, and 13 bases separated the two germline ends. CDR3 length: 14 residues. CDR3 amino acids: CASSETGREETQYF. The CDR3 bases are TGTGCCAGCAGCGAGACAGGGAGGGAAGAGACCCAGTACTTC.

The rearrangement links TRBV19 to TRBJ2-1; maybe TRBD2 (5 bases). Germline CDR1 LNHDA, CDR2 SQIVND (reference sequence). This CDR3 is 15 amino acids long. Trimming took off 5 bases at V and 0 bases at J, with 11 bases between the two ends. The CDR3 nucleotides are TGTGCCAGTAGTGCTAGCCGGAGCTCCTACAATGAGCAGTTCTTC. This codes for CASSASRSSYNEQFF.

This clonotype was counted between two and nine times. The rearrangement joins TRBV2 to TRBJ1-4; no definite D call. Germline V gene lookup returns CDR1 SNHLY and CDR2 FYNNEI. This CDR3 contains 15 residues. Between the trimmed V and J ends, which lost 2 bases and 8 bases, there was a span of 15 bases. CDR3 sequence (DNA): TGTGCCAGCAGTGAAAGTCAAGCCTGGGGAGAAAAACTGTTTTTT. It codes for CASSESQAWGEKLFF. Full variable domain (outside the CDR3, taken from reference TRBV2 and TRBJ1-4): EPEVTQTPSHQVTQMGQEVILRCVPISNHLYFYWYRQILGQKVEFLVSFYNNEISEKSEIFDDQFSVERPDGSNFTLKIRSTKLEDSAMYFCASSESQAWGEKLFFGSGTQLSVL.

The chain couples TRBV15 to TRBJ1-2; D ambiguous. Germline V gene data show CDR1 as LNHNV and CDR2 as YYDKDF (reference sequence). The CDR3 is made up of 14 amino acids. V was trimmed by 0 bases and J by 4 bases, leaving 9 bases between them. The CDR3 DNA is TGTGCCACCAGCAGAGATCGGAGCGGCTATGGCTACACCTTC. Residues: CATSRDRSGYGYTF.

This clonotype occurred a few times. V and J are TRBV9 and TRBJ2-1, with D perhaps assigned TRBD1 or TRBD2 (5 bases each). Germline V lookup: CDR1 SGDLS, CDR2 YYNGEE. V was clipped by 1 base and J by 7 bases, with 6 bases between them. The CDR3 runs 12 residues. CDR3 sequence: CASSVWGNEQFF. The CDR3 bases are TGTGCCAGCAGCGTATGGGGGAATGAGCAGTTCTTC.

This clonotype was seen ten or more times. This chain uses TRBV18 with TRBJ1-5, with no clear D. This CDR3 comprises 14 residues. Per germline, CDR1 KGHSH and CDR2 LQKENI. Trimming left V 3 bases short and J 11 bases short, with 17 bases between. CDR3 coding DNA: TGTGCCAGCTCACCGGAGGAGGGATCAGTGACCCAGCATTTT. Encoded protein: CASSPEEGSVTQHF. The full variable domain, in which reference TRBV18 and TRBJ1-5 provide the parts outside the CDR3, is NAGVMQNPRHLVRRRGQEARLRCSPMKGHSHVYWYRQLPEEGLKFMVYLQKENIIDESGMPKERFSAEFPKEGPSILRIQQVVRGDSAAYFCASSPEEGSVTQHFGDGTRLSIL.

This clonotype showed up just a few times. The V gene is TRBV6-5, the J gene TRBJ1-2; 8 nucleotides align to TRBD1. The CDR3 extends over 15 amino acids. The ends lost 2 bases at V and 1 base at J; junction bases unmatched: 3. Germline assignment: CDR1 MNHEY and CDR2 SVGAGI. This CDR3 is CASSYRQGRNYGYTF. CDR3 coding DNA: TGTGCCAGCAGTTACCGACAGGGGCGTAACTATGGCTACACCTTC.

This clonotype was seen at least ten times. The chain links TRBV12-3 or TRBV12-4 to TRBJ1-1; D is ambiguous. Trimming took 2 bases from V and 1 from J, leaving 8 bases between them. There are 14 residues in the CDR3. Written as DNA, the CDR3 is TGTGCCAGCAGTTTACGACGGGAGAACACTGAAGCTTTCTTT. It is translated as CASSLRRENTEAFF.

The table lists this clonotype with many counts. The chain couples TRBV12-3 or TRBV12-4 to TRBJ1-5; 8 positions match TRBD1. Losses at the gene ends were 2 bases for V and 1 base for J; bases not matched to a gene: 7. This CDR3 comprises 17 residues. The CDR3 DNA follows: TGTGCCAGCAGTTTAACGGACAGGGTGAGGAGCAATCAGCCCCAGCATTTT. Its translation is CASSLTDRVRSNQPQHF.

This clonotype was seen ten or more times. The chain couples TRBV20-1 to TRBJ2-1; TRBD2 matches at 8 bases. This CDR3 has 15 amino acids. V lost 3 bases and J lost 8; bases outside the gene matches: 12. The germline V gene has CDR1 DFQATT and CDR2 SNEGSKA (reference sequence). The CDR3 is CSASPGGGRSDEQFF. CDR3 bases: TGCAGTGCTAGTCCCGGGGGCGGGAGGAGCGATGAGCAGTTCTTC.

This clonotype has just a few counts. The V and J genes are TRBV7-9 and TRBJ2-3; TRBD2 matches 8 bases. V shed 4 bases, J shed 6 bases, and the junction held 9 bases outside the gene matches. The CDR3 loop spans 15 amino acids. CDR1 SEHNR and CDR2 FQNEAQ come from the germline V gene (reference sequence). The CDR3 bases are TGTGCCAGCAGCTCTGCTGTGCGGGAGGTCGATACGCAGTATTTT. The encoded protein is CASSSAVREVDTQYF.

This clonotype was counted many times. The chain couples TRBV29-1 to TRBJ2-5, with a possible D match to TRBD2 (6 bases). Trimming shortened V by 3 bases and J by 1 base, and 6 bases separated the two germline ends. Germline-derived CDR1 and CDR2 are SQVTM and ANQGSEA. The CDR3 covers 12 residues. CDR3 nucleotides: TGCAGCGTTGACGGGGGCCAAGAGACCCAGTACTTC. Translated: CSVDGGQETQYF.

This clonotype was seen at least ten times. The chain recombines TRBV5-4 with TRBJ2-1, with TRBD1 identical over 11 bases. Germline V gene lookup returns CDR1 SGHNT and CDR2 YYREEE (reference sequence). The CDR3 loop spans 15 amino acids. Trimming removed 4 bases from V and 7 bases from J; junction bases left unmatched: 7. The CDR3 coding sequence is TGTGCCAGCAGCGGCGACCGGGACAGGGGGAATGAGCAGTTCTTC. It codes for CASSGDRDRGNEQFF.

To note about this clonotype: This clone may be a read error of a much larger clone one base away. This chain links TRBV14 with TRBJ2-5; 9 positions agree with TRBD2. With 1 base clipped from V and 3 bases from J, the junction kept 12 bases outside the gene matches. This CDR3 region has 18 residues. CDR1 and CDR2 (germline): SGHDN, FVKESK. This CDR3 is CASSQGPSGTISEETQYF. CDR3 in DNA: TGTGCCAGCAGCCAAGGTCCTAGCGGGACCATCTCCGAAGAGACCCAGTACTTC.